This TCR beta chain originates from a study of vaccination and CD4 T cells after COVID-19. Study-level information: Post-vaccination specimens were collected at a median of 72 days following dose two (range 14 to 241).

Sequenced with the Oncomine TCR Beta short-read assay was DNA taken from cultured CD4+ T cells. Each CDR3 protein gets one entry after TCRdb re-called the PCR reads with MiXCR. Here the sample spans over 20,000 distinct CDR3 sequences, around 39% being singletons. The CDR3 consists of 16 residues. Germline V CDR1 and CDR2: SGHRS, YFSETQ. The V and J ends lost 2 bases and 0 bases respectively, with 12 bases between them. Treatment noted: 10-day PBMC culture with coronavirus spike peptide pools or control peptides (ViraFEST assay). As regards this clonotype: Its antigen is unknown.

Findings of the study overall: It was found that, in convalescent patients, 304 of 307 vaccine-specific clones were spike mono-reactive.

The sequencing used CD4+ T cells from blood, cultured in vitro, collected before SARS-CoV-2 vaccination. The sequence was obtained from a human donor who received a COVID-19 vaccine. The chain carries TRBV5-1 and TRBJ2-1; the D is unclear. CDR3 in amino acids: CASSLNVVSSYNEQFF. Written as DNA, the CDR3 is TGCGCCAGCAGCTTAAACGTGGTAAGCTCCTACAATGAGCAGTTCTTC.